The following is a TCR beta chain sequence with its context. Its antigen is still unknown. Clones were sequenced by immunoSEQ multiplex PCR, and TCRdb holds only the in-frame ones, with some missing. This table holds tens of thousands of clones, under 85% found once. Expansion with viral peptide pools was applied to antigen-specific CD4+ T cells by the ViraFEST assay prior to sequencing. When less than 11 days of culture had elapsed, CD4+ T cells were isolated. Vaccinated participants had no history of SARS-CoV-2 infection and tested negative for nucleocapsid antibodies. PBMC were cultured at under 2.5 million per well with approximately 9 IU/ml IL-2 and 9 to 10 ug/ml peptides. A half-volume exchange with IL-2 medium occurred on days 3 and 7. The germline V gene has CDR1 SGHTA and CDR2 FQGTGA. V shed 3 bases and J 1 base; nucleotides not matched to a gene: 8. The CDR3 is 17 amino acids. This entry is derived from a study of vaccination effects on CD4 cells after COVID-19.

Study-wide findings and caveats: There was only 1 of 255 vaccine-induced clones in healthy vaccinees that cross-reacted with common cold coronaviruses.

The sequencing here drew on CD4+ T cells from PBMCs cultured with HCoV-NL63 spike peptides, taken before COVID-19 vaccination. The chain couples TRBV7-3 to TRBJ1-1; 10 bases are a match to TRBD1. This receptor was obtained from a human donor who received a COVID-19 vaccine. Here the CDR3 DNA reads TGTGCCAGCAGCTTTGTCGGGACAGGGGAATGGAACACTGAAGCTTTCTTT. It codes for CASSFVGTGEWNTEAFF.